Presented here are 3 T cell receptor beta chains from one specimen sequenced in a study of blood T cell repertoires in COVID-19 (dated by TCRdb to 2019 to 2021). Libraries came from the immunoSEQ multiplex PCR assay. TCRdb provides this immuneACCESS table in a form limited to in-frame rearrangements. Some clones are lacking; in checked studies, under half of them reflect an unresolved V gene, and why the rest are absent is not known. The sample table contains tens of thousands of clones; only one count was recorded for 88% of them. The ten biggest clones cover 3.7% of the sample. Sequenced: peripheral blood. All receptors come from a human donor in a cohort sampled during active COVID-19.

J is TRBJ2-6 and V is TRBV5-4; 8 positions agree with TRBD1. Germline loops: CDR1 SGHNT, CDR2 YYREEE (reference sequence). This CDR3 is built from 16 residues. Trimming took 0 bases from V and 7 from J; bases not matched to a gene: 6. CDR3 sequence reads: CASSLAGGGRANVLTF. Here the CDR3 DNA reads TGTGCCAGCAGCTTGGCAGGGGGCGGGCGAGCCAACGTCCTGACTTTC.

This clone was observed a single time. The CDR3 nucleotides are TGTGCCAGCAGTATACAGGGGCCCCAGCATTTT. Residues: CASSIQGPQHF. The V gene is TRBV2, the J gene TRBJ1-5; perhaps TRBD1 as D (6 bases). The CDR3 contains 11 residues. In germline, CDR1 is SNHLY, CDR2 FYNNEI. V was trimmed by 5 bases and J by 9 bases, leaving 8 bases between them.

V and J are TRBV4-1 and TRBJ2-7, with D possibly TRBD1 on 5 matching bases. Germline V gene data show CDR1 as MGHRA and CDR2 as YSYEKL. Trimming left V 0 bases short and J 6 bases short, with 12 bases between. This CDR3 comprises 14 residues. In nucleotides, the CDR3 is TGCGCCAGCAGCCAAGAGTCCAGGGCTCGCGAGCAGTACTTC. This translates into CASSQESRAREQYF.